One and the same sample provided the 24 T cell receptor beta chains below, sequenced in a study of blood T cell repertoires in COVID-19. The protocol was immunoSEQ multiplex PCR, while the TCRdb copy is restricted to in-frame clones and leaves out a portion. The table lists some 120,000 clones, roughly 88% of them singletons. Source material: peripheral blood. The receptors derive from a woman between 50 and 59 years old with active or convalescent COVID-19.

This clone was seen once. The V and J genes are TRBV24-1 and TRBJ2-1, with D unclear. CDR3 size: 16 residues. Looked up from germline, CDR1 is KGHDR and CDR2 is SFDVKD. V lost 7 bases and J lost 1, with 16 bases in between. This CDR3 reads CATRFVRARSYNEQFF. The DNA of the CDR3 is TGTGCCACCAGGTTTGTACGCGCTAGATCCTACAATGAGCAGTTCTTC.

V is TRBV4-1 and J is TRBJ1-4, with D possibly matching TRBD1 (6 bases). The CDR3 contains 18 residues. V lost 0 bases to trimming and J lost 4 bases, with 18 bases between them. Germline V gene sequence: CDR1 MGHRA, CDR2 YSYEKL. The DNA of the CDR3 is TGCGCCAGCAGCCAAGATGGGCTTCCAGGGGCCTATAATGAAAAACTGTTTTTT. It specifies CASSQDGLPGAYNEKLFF.

This clone was recorded a few times. In DNA form, the CDR3 reads TGCGCCAGCAGCCAAGATATGTCCTATGGCTACACCTTC. Its translation: CASSQDMSYGYTF. The gene calls are TRBV4-1 and TRBJ1-2; D unresolved. V was cut by 0 bases and J by 4 bases, with 6 bases left in between. The germline gives CDR1 MGHRA, CDR2 YSYEKL. The CDR3 is made up of 13 amino acids.

This rearrangement joins TRBV7-2 to TRBJ2-2; maybe TRBD1 (6 bases). V was trimmed by 4 bases and J by 5 bases, leaving 17 bases between them. This CDR3 contains 16 residues. Germline-derived CDR1 and CDR2 are SGHTA and FQGNSA. The CDR3 nucleotides are TGTGCCAGCAGCTCGTACAGGGTATTAGGGACCGGGGAGCTGTTTTTT. This encodes CASSSYRVLGTGELFF. Full variable domain (rest looked up from reference TRBV7-2 and TRBJ2-2): GAGVSQSPSNKVTEKGKDVELRCDPISGHTALYWYRQSLGQGLEFLIYFQGNSAPDKSGLPSDRFSAERTGGSVSTLTIQRTQQEDSAVYLCASSSYRVLGTGELFFGEGSRLTVL.

The rearrangement uses TRBV6-5 and TRBJ2-1; 13 nucleotides match TRBD2. V trimming: 7 bases; J trimming: 6 bases; junction bases outside the gene matches: 3. The CDR3 spans 14 residues. CDR1 and CDR2 (germline): MNHEY, SVGAGI. This chain's CDR3 is CASTRTSGGNEQFF. In nucleotides, the CDR3 is TGTGCCAGCACCCGGACTAGCGGGGGCAATGAGCAGTTCTTC.

The chain carries TRBV18 and TRBJ2-3; 8 bases line up with TRBD2. CDR3 length: 15 amino acids. The germline V gene has CDR1 KGHSH and CDR2 LQKENI. V was clipped by 1 base and J by 4 bases; unmatched bases: 4. As DNA, the CDR3 is TGTGCCAGCTCACCACGGACTAGCTCGTCAGATACGCAGTATTTT. It specifies CASSPRTSSSDTQYF.

The chain links TRBV7-2 to TRBJ2-5, with D unclear. CDR3 size: 13 residues. Germline V gene data show CDR1 as SGHTA and CDR2 as FQGNSA. V shed 1 base and J shed 3 bases, with 6 bases lying between them. The CDR3 DNA reads as TGTGCCAGCAGCTTAGGGCCCGAAGAGACCCAGTACTTC. Its translation: CASSLGPEETQYF. Full variable domain (rest looked up from reference TRBV7-2 and TRBJ2-5): GAGVSQSPSNKVTEKGKDVELRCDPISGHTALYWYRQSLGQGLEFLIYFQGNSAPDKSGLPSDRFSAERTGGSVSTLTIQRTQQEDSAVYLCASSLGPEETQYFGPGTRLLVL.

This chain joins TRBV2 and TRBJ2-7; TRBD2 matches 10 bases. With V trimmed by 1 base and J by 5 bases, 5 bases remained unmatched. This CDR3 has 15 amino acids. Germline loops: CDR1 SNHLY, CDR2 FYNNEI. The CDR3 nucleotides are TGTGCCAGCAGTGAAGGTCCAGCGGGAGGGCACGAGCAGTACTTC. It specifies CASSEGPAGGHEQYF.

This chain links TRBV10-3 with TRBJ1-2; D is unresolved. This CDR3 region has 12 residues. Germline-derived CDR1 and CDR2 are ENHRY and SYGVKD. V lost 7 bases and J 8 bases, leaving 14 bases between the germline ends. CDR3 amino acids: CAIMQVNGGYTF. DNA for the CDR3: TGTGCCATCATGCAGGTCAATGGGGGCTACACCTTC.

This clone has just a few counts. The rearrangement joins TRBV6-5 to TRBJ2-1; 13 bases are a match to TRBD2. With V trimmed by 2 bases and J by 6 bases, 4 bases remained unmatched. The germline V gene has CDR1 MNHEY and CDR2 SVGAGI. The CDR3 length is 16 residues. The CDR3 bases are TGTGCCAGCAGTTACAGAGGACTAGCGGGAGTCAATGAGCAGTTCTTC. This gives the protein CASSYRGLAGVNEQFF.

The chain couples TRBV6-2 or TRBV6-3 to TRBJ1-1; D is unresolved. Germline loops: CDR1 MNHEY, CDR2 SVGEGT. Trimming removed 2 bases at V and 5 bases at J, with 6 bases between. This CDR3 spans 12 amino acids. The CDR3 nucleotides read TGTGCCAGCAGTTACCGGGTTACTGAAGCTTTCTTT. Protein sequence: CASSYRVTEAFF.

The chain is built from TRBV7-8 and TRBJ2-1; 15 nucleotides align to TRBD2. CDR1 is SGHVS and CDR2 is FQNEAQ in the germline V gene. V lost 3 bases and J lost 10; bases outside the gene matches: 16. The CDR3 runs to 19 residues. The CDR3 loop reads CASSFNFGLAGGPGSEQFF. The CDR3 region has the DNA TGTGCCAGCAGCTTCAACTTCGGACTAGCGGGAGGGCCGGGAAGCGAGCAGTTCTTC.

This clone showed up just a few times. The V call is TRBV7-9, the J call TRBJ2-7; TRBD1 agrees at 7 bases. The J segment lost 0 bases and the V segment lost 4 bases, leaving 9 bases of the junction unmatched. This CDR3 is 16 amino acids long. Germline V CDR1 and CDR2: SEHNR, FQNEAQ (reference sequence). The CDR3 region has the DNA TGTGCCAGCAGCTCCGATACAGGGGTTAGCTCCTACGAGCAGTACTTC. Translating gives CASSSDTGVSSYEQYF.

This clone was counted once. The rearrangement links TRBV6-5 to TRBJ2-7, with D possibly being TRBD1 (5 bases). Germline-derived CDR1 and CDR2 are MNHEY and SVGAGI. The V gene lost 0 bases and the J gene lost 6 bases, with 15 bases spanning the gap. This CDR3 spans 15 amino acids. In DNA, the CDR3 is TGTGCCAGCAGTTACTCGAGTCAGGGATGGGGCGAGCAGTACTTC. Protein product: CASSYSSQGWGEQYF.

The chain employs TRBV30 and TRBJ2-5; D unresolved. The V gene lost 0 bases and the J gene lost 5 bases, with 16 bases spanning the gap. Germline lookup yields CDR1 GTSNPN and CDR2 SVGIG (reference sequence). This CDR3 is built from 15 residues. The chain's CDR3 is CAWSVQASIGETQYF. The DNA of the CDR3 is TGTGCCTGGAGTGTTCAAGCATCAATCGGGGAGACCCAGTACTTC.

The chain carries TRBV2 and TRBJ2-2; 7 nucleotides line up with TRBD2. The CDR3 runs 15 residues. CDR1 and CDR2 (germline): SNHLY, FYNNEI. J was trimmed by 2 bases and V by 7 bases; bases with no gene match: 7. The CDR3 DNA is TGTGCCAGCAAAAGGGACTACAGAAACACCGGGGAGCTGTTTTTT. It encodes CASKRDYRNTGELFF.

J is TRBJ2-7 and V is TRBV14, with D possibly matching TRBD1 (6 bases). Per the germline V gene, CDR1 is SGHDN and CDR2 is FVKESK. V dropped 0 bases and J dropped 3 bases, with 12 bases sitting between them. This CDR3 is built from 15 residues. DNA for the CDR3: TGTGCCAGCAGCCAAGATCGAGGGGGTATCTACGAGCAGTACTTC. Protein sequence: CASSQDRGGIYEQYF.

The V call is TRBV19, the J call TRBJ2-5; a possible D gene is TRBD1 (5 bases). CDR1 and CDR2 (germline): LNHDA, SQIVND (reference sequence). The CDR3 covers 14 residues. V lost 4 bases to trimming and J lost 4 bases, with 13 bases between them. Written as DNA, the CDR3 is TGTGCCAGTAGTACAGACCGCAGGGTAGAGACCCAGTACTTC. Translating it yields CASSTDRRVETQYF.

The chain is built from TRBV3-1 (or the pseudogene TRBV3-2) and TRBJ2-3; D is uncertain. In germline, CDR1 is LGHDT, CDR2 YNNKEL (reference sequence). Trimming pared 0 bases from V and 2 bases from J, leaving 9 bases between. The length of the CDR3 is 15 residues. CDR3 protein: CASSQEAAVTDTQYF. The DNA for the CDR3 is TGTGCCAGCAGCCAAGAAGCCGCGGTCACAGATACGCAGTATTTT.

The rearrangement joins TRBV21-1 to TRBJ2-7; TRBD1, as called in the table, went unchecked against the DNA. TRBV21-1 is marked as a pseudogene. This CDR3 is 14 amino acids long. The CDR3: CANKSGQGAYEQYF. As DNA, the CDR3 is TGTGCCAACAAATCGGGACAGGGGGCCTACGAGCAGTACTTC.

This clone showed up just a few times. The V call is TRBV29-1, the J call TRBJ2-2, with 7 bases aligning to TRBD1. The V and J ends lost 6 bases and 7 bases, in that order; junction bases with no gene match: 5. The CDR3 is 12 residues long. Germline CDR1 SQVTM, CDR2 ANQGSEA. The CDR3 reads CSVAGGGGELFF. In nucleotides, the CDR3 is TGCAGCGTGGCAGGGGGTGGCGGGGAGCTGTTTTTT.

The chain combines TRBV7-2 with TRBJ1-2, with 8 bases that match TRBD1. This CDR3 comprises 15 residues. V lost 3 bases, J lost 0 bases, and 3 bases stayed unmatched. The V gene's germline CDR1 is SGHTA and CDR2 FQGNSA. CDR3 bases: TGTGCCAGCAGCTTCGGACAGGGTCCTAACTATGGCTACACCTTC. Amino acids: CASSFGQGPNYGYTF.

The chain carries TRBV3-1 (or the pseudogene TRBV3-2) and TRBJ2-5; 7 bases align to TRBD2. The V gene's germline CDR1 is LGHDT and CDR2 YNNKEL (reference sequence). The CDR3 runs 14 residues. With 2 bases clipped from V and 4 bases from J, the junction kept 4 bases outside the gene matches. The CDR3 protein is CASSQHGGGETQYF. In nucleotides, the CDR3 is TGTGCCAGCAGCCAACATGGCGGGGGAGAGACCCAGTACTTC.

The chain carries TRBV28 and TRBJ1-1, with D perhaps TRBD1 (6 bases). Trimming left V 6 bases short and J 4 bases short, with 18 bases between. Germline CDR1 reads MDHEN; CDR2 reads SYDVKM. The CDR3 is made up of 15 amino acids. CDR3 region: CASSPRTGGPTEAFF. The DNA for the CDR3 is TGTGCCAGCAGCCCTCGTACCGGGGGGCCCACTGAAGCTTTCTTT.